The T cell receptor (beta chain) under discussion was sequenced for a study of cytotoxic CD8 clonotypes in ibrutinib-treated CLL. General study points: Progressing patients had sampling times that differed from those of sustained-remission patients.

Method: immunoSEQ multiplex PCR; TCRdb's copy keeps in-frame clones and lacks some. Among about 86,000 clones listed, about 86% were seen once. For this clone: Antigen specificity is unknown.

This CDR3 has 14 amino acids. Germline-derived CDR1 and CDR2 are SGHVS and FQNEAQ. The junction had 8 bases not matched to a gene; V was cut back by 5 bases and J by 8 bases. From cryopreserved PBMCs came about 2 micrograms of genomic DNA used for TCR beta libraries. This TCR derives from a human donor with chronic lymphocytic leukemia. The specimen was PBMCs, collected before ibrutinib treatment. The gene calls are TRBV7-8 and TRBJ2-1, with 8 positions matching TRBD2. CDR3 sequence: CASSMSGSLYEQFF. The CDR3 region has the DNA TGTGCCAGCAGCATGAGCGGGAGTTTATATGAGCAGTTCTTC.